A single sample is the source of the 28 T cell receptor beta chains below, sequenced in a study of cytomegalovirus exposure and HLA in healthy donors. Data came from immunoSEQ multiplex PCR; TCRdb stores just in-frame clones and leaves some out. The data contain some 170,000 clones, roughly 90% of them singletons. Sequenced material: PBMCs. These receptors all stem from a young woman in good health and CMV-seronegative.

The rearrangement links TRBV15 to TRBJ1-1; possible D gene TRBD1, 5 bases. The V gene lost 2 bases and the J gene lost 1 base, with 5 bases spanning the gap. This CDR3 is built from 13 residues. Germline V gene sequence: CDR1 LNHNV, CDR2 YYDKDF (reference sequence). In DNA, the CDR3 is TGTGCCACCAGCAGAACAGGGAACACTGAAGCTTTCTTT. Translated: CATSRTGNTEAFF.

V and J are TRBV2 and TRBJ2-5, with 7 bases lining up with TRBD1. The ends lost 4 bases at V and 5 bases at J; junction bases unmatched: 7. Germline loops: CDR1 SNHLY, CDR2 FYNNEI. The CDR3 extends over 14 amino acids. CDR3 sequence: CASSARQGPETQYF. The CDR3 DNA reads TGTGCCAGCAGTGCTCGACAGGGTCCGGAGACCCAGTACTTC. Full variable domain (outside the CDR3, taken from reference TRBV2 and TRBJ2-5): EPEVTQTPSHQVTQMGQEVILRCVPISNHLYFYWYRQILGQKVEFLVSFYNNEISEKSEIFDDQFSVERPDGSNFTLKIRSTKLEDSAMYFCASSARQGPETQYFGPGTRLLVL.

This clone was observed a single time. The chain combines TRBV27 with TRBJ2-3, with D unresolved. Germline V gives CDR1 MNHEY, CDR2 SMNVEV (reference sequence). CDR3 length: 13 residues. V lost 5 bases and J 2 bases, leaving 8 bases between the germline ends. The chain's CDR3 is CASSSEITDTQYF. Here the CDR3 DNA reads TGTGCCAGCAGTAGCGAAATCACAGATACGCAGTATTTT.

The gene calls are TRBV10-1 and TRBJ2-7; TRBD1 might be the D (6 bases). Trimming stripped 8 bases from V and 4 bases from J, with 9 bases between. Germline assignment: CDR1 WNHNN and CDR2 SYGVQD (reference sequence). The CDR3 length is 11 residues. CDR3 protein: CASPTGYEQYF. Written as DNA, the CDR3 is TGCGCCAGCCCAACAGGGTACGAGCAGTACTTC.

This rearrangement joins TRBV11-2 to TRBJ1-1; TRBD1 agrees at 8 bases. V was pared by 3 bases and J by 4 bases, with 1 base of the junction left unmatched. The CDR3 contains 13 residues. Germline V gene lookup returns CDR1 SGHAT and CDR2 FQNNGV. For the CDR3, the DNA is TGTGCCAGCAGCTTGACAGGGGCCACTGAAGCTTTCTTT. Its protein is CASSLTGATEAFF. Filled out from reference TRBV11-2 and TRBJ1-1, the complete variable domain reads EAGVAQSPRYKIIEKRQSVAFWCNPISGHATLYWYQQILGQGPKLLIQFQNNGVVDDSQLPKDRFSAERLKGVDSTLKIQPAKLEDSAVYLCASSLTGATEAFFGQGTRLTVV.

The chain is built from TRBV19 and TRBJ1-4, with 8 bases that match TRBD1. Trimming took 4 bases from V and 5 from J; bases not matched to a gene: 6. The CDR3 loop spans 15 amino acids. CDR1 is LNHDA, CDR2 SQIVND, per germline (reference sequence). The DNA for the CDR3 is TGTGCCAGTAGTACGTCAGGGGGCCAAAATGAAAAACTGTTTTTT. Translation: CASSTSGGQNEKLFF. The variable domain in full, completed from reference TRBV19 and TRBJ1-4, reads DGGITQSPKYLFRKEGQNVTLSCEQNLNHDAMYWYRQDPGQGLRLIYYSQIVNDFQKGDIAEGYSVSREKKESFPLTVTSAQKNPTAFYLCASSTSGGQNEKLFFGSGTQLSVL.

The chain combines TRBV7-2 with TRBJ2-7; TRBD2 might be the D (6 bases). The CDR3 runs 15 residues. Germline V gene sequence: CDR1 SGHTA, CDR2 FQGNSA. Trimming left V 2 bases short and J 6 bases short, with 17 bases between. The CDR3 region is CASSLSPGEVGEQYF. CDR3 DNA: TGTGCCAGCAGCTTATCACCGGGAGAAGTGGGCGAGCAGTACTTC.

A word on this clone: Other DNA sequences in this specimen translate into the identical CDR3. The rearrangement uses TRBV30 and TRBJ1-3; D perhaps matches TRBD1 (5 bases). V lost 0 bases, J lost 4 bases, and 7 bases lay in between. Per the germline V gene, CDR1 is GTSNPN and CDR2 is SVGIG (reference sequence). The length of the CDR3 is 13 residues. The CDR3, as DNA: TGTGCCTGGAGTGTACAGGTCGGAAACACCATATATTTT. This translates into CAWSVQVGNTIYF. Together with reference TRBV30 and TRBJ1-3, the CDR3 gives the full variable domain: SQTIHQWPATLVQPVGSPLSLECTVEGTSNPNLYWYRQAAGRGLQLLFYSVGIGQISSEVPQNLSASRPQDRQFILSSKKLLLSDSGFYLCAWSVQVGNTIYFGEGSWLTVV.

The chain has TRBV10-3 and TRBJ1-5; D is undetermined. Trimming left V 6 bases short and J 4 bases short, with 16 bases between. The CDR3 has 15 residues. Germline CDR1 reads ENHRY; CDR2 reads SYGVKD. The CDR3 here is CAISGRAPTNQPQHF. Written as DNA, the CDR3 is TGTGCCATCAGCGGGCGGGCACCCACAAATCAGCCCCAGCATTTT.

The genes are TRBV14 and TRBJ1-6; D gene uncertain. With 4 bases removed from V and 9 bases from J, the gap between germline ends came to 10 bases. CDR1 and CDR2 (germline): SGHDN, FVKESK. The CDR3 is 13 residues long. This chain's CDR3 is CASSPGLLSPLHF. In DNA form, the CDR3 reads TGTGCCAGCAGCCCCGGTCTTCTTTCACCCCTCCACTTT.

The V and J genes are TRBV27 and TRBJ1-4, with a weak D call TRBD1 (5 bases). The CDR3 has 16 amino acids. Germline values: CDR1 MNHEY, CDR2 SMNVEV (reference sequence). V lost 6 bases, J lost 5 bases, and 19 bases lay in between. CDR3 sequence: CASRLGIDSENEKLFF. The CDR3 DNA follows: TGTGCCAGCAGATTAGGTATCGACAGTGAGAATGAAAAACTGTTTTTT.

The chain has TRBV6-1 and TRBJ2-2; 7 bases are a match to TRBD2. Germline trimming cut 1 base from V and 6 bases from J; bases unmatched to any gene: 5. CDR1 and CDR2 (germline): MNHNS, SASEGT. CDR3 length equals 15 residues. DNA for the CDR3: TGTGCCAGCAGTGAAGAGGCGGGAGTGGCCGGGGAGCTGTTTTTT. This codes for CASSEEAGVAGELFF.

The CDR3: CASSLGIGQGGTEAFF. CDR3 nucleotide sequence: TGTGCCAGCAGCTTAGGGATTGGACAGGGGGGGACTGAAGCTTTCTTT. The V gene is TRBV13, the J gene TRBJ1-1; 10 nucleotides agree with TRBD1. This CDR3 is built from 16 residues. With V trimmed by 0 bases and J by 5 bases, 6 bases remained unmatched. Per the germline V gene, CDR1 is PRHDT and CDR2 is FYEKMQ (reference sequence).

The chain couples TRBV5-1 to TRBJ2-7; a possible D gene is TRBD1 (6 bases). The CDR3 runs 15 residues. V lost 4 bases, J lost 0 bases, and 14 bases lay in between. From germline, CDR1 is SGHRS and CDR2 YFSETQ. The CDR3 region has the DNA TGCGCCAGCAGCCCTAGACAGGATTACTCCTACGAGCAGTACTTC. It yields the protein CASSPRQDYSYEQYF.

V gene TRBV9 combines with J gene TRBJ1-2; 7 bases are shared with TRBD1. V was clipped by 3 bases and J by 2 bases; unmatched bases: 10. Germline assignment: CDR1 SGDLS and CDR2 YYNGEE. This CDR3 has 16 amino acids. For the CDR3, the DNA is TGTGCCAGCAGCGCCTCCCTAACAGGGGAGAACTATGGCTACACCTTC. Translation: CASSASLTGENYGYTF.

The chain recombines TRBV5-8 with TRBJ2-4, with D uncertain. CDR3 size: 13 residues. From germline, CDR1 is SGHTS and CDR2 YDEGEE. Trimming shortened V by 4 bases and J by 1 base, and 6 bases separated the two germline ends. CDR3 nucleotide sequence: TGTGCCAGCAGCCCCGGGGCCAAAAACATTCAGTACTTC. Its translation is CASSPGAKNIQYF.

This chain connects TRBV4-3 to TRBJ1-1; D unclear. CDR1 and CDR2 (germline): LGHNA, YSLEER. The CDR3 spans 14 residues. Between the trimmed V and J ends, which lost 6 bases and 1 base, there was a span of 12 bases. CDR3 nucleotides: TGCGCCAGCAGTCTCGGTGCGGGGAACACTGAAGCTTTCTTT. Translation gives CASSLGAGNTEAFF.

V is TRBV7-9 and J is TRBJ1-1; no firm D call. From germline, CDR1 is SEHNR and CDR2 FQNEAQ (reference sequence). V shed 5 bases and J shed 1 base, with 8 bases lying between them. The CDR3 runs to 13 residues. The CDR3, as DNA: TGTGCCAGCAGCCTTAGTCGGAACACTGAAGCTTTCTTT. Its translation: CASSLSRNTEAFF.

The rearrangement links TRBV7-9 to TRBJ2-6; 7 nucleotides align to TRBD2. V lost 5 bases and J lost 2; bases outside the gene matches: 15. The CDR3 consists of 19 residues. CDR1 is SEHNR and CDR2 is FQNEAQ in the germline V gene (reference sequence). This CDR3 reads CASSPARSGDLAGANVLTF. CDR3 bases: TGTGCCAGCAGCCCAGCAAGGAGCGGGGACTTGGCTGGGGCCAACGTCCTGACTTTC.

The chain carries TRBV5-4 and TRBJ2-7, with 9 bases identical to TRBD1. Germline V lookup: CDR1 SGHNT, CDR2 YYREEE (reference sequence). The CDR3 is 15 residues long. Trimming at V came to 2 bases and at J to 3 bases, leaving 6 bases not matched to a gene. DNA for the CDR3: TGTGCCAGCAGCTTAAGCGGGACAGGGAGCTACGAGCAGTACTTC. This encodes CASSLSGTGSYEQYF.

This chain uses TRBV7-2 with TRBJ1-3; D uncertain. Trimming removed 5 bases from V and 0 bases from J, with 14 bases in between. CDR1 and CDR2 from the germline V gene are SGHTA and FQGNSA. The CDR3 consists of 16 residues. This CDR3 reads CASSSGRLLSGNTIYF. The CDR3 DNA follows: TGTGCCAGCAGCAGCGGACGGCTCCTCTCTGGAAACACCATATATTTT.

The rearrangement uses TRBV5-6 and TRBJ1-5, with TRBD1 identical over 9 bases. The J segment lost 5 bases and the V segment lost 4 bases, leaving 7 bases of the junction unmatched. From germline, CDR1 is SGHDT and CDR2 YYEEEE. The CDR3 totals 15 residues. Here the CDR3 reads CASSPGTGRHQPQHF. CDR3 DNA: TGTGCCAGCAGCCCGGGGACAGGGCGGCATCAGCCCCAGCATTTT. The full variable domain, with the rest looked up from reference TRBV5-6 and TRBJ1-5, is DAGVTQSPTHLIKTRGQQVTLRCSPKSGHDTVSWYQQALGQGPQFIFQYYEEEERQRGNFPDRFSGHQFPNYSSELNVNALLLGDSALYLCASSPGTGRHQPQHFGDGTRLSIL.

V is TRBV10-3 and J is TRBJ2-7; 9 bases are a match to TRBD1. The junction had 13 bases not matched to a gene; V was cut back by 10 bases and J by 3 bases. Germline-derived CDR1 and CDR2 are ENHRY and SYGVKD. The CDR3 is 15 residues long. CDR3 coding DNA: TGTGCCACCAGGGCCGGGACAGGGACTCTCTACGAGCAGTACTTC. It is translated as CATRAGTGTLYEQYF.

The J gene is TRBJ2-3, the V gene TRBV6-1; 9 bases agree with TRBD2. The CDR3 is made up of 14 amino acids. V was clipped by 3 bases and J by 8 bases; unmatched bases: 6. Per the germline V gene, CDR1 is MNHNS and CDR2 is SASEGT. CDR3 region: CASSEAGGAGTQYF. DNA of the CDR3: TGTGCCAGCAGTGAGGCGGGAGGGGCAGGTACGCAGTATTTT.

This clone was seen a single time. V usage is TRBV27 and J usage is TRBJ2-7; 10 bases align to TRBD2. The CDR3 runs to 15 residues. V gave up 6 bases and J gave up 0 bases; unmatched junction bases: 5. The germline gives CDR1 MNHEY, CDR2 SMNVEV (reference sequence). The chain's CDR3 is CASSLRTSGSYEQYF. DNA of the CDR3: TGTGCCAGCAGCCTCCGGACTAGCGGCTCCTACGAGCAGTACTTC.

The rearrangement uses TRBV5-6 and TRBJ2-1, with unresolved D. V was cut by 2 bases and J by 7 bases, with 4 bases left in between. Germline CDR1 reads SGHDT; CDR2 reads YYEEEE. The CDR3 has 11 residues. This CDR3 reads CASSFSNEQFF. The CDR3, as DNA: TGTGCCAGCAGCTTCAGTAATGAGCAGTTCTTC.

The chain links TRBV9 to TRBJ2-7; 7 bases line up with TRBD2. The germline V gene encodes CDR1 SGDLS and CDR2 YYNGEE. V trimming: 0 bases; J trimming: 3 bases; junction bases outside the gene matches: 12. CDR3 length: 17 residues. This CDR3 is CASSVGASWEGGYEQYF. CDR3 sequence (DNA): TGTGCCAGCAGCGTAGGAGCCTCGTGGGAGGGCGGCTACGAGCAGTACTTC.

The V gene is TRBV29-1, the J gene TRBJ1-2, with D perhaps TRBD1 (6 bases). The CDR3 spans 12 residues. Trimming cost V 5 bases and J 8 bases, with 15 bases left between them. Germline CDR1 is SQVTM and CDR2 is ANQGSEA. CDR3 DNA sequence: TGCAGCGTTTCCGACAGGACCCACGGCTACACCTTC. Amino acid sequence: CSVSDRTHGYTF.